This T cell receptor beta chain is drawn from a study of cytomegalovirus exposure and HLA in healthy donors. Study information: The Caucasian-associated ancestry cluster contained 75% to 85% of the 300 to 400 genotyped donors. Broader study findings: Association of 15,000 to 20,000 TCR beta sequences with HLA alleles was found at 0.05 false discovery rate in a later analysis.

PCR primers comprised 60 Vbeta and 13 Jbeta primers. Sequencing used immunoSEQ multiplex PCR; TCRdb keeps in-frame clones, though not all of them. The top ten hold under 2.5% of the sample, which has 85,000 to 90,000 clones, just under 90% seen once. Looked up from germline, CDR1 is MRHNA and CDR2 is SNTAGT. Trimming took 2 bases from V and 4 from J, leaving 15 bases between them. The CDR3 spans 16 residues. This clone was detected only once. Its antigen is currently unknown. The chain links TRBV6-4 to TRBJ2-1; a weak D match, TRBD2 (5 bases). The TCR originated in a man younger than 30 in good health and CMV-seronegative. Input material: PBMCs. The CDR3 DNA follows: TGTGCCAGCAGTGACCATACTAGTCAACGGTACAATGAGCAGTTCTTC. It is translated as CASSDHTSQRYNEQFF.